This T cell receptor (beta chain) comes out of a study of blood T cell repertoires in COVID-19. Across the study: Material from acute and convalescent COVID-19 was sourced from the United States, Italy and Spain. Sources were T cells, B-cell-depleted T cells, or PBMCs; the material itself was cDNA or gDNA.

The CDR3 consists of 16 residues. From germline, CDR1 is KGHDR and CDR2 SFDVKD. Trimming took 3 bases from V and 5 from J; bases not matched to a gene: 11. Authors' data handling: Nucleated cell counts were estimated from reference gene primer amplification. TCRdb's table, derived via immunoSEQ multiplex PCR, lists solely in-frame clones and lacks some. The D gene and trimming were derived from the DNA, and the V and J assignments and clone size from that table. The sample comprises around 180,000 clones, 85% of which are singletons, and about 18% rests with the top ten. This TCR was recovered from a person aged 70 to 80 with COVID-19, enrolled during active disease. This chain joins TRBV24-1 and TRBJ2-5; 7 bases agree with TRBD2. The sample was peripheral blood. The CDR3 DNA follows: TGTGCCACCAGTGATGTTTCTAGCGGTGGAGGGGAGACCCAGTACTTC. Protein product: CATSDVSSGGGETQYF.